This TCR beta chain was documented in a study of cytomegalovirus exposure and HLA in healthy donors. Overall study results and limits: In a later analysis, parvovirus B19, influenza, CMV and Epstein-Barr virus appeared linked to several top co-occurrence clusters.

It was with 60 Vbeta and 13 Jbeta primers that the PCR ran. This table comes from immunoSEQ multiplex PCR, and its TCRdb copy is limited to in-frame clones, with some not included. Among roughly 73,000 clones listed, 84% were seen once. Comment on this clone: Antigen specificity is unknown.

At the time of sampling, donors were nominally healthy, though unrecorded immune exposures were likely. The origin of this receptor is a woman aged 45-59 years in good health and CMV-seronegative. Sequencing input: PBMCs.

As DNA, the CDR3 is TGCGCCAGCAGCCGTCCTACGGGCGGGAGGGCCGAGGTGGAGACCCAGTACTTC. Translation gives CASSRPTGGRAEVETQYF. This chain connects TRBV4-1 to TRBJ2-5, with 9 bases matching TRBD2. CDR1 and CDR2 (germline): MGHRA, YSYEKL. The CDR3 is 18 residues long. The trim removed 4 bases at V and 5 bases at J, leaving 17 bases unmatched.